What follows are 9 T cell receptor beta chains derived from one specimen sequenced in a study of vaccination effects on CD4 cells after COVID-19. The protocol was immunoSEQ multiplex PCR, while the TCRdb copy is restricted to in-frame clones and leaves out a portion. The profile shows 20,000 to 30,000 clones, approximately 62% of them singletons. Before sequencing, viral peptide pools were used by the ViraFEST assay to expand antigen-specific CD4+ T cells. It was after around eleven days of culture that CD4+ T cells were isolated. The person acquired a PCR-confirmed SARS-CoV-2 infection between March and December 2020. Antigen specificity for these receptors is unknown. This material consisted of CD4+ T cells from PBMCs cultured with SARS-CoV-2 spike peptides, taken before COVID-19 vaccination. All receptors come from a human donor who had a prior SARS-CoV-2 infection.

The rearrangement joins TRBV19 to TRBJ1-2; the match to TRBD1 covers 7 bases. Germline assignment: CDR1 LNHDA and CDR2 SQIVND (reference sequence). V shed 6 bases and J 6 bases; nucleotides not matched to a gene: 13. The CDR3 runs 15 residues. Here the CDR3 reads CASRQSHDRAHGYTF. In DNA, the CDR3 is TGTGCCAGTAGGCAATCCCACGACAGGGCTCATGGCTACACCTTC.

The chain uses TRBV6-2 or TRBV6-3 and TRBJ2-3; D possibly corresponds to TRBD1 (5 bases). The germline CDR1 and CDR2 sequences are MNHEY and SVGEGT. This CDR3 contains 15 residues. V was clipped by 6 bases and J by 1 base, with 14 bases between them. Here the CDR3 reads CASSAQGWGTDTQYF. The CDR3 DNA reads TGTGCCAGCAGCGCTCAGGGTTGGGGCACAGATACGCAGTATTTT.

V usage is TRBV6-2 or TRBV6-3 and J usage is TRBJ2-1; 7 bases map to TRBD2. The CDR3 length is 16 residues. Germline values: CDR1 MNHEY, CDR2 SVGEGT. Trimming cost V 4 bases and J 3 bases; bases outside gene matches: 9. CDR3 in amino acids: CASSSDPGLFYNEQFF. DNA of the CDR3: TGTGCCAGCAGTTCGGATCCGGGACTATTCTACAATGAGCAGTTCTTC.

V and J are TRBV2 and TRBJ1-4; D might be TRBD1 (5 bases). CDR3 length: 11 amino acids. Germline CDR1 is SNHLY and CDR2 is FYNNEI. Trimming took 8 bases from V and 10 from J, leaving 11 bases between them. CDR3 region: CASGGVGKLFF. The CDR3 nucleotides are TGTGCCAGCGGGGGGGTAGGAAAACTGTTTTTT.

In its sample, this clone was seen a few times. CDR3 region: CAISGSSGGAQETQYF. CDR3 in DNA: TGTGCCATCAGTGGTTCGAGCGGGGGGGCCCAAGAGACCCAGTACTTC. V and J are TRBV10-3 and TRBJ2-5; 10 nucleotides match TRBD2. Trimming cost V 4 bases and J 1 base; bases outside gene matches: 6. CDR3 length: 16 residues. Germline CDR1 ENHRY, CDR2 SYGVKD.

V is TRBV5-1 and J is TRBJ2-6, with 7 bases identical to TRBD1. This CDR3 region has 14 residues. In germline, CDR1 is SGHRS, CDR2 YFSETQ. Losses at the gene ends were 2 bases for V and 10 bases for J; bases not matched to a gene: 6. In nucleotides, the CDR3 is TGCGCCAGCAGCTTCGGGACAGACGAAAACGTCCTGACTTTC. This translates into CASSFGTDENVLTF.

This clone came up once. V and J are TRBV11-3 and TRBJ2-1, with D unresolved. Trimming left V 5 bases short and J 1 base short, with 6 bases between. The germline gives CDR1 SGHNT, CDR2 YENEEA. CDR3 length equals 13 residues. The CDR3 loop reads CASSRGSYNEQFF. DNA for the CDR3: TGTGCCAGCAGCCGCGGTTCCTACAATGAGCAGTTCTTC.

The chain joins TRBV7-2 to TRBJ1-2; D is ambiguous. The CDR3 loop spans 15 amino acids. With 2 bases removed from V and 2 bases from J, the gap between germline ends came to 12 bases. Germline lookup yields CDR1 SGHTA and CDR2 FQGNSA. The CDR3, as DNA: TGTGCCAGCAGCTTACTATCTCTGACGAACTATGGCTACACCTTC. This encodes CASSLLSLTNYGYTF.

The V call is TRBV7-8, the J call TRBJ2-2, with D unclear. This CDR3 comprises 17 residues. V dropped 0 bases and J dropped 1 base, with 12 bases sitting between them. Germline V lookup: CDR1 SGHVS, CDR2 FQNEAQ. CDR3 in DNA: TGTGCCAGCAGCTTAGCGCTTTTAGCCCGGAACACCGGGGAGCTGTTTTTT. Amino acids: CASSLALLARNTGELFF.